The next 9 T cell receptor beta chains were all read from a single sample in a study of blood T cells in healthy people across ages. A J-beta primer mix and a sample-barcoded 5' primer were used in a second PCR of roughly 6 to 12 cycles. MiXCR was run by TCRdb on the 5' RACE reads, yielding one entry per CDR3 protein. Of about 1.5 million distinct CDR3 sequences in the sample, 35% to 45% were seen once. Sequencing was done on a sample of blood. All receptors come from a woman younger than 35 in good health.

The rearrangement links TRBV13 to TRBJ2-5, with 14 bases identical to TRBD2. The CDR3 sequence is 17 residues long. V gave up 5 bases and J gave up 11 bases; unmatched junction bases: 16. CDR1 is PRHDT, CDR2 FYEKMQ, per germline (reference sequence). As DNA, the CDR3 is TGTGCCAGCAGCCGGGGCCCCGGGACTAGCGGGAGTCATGAGCAGTACTTC. This gives the protein CASSRGPGTSGSHEQYF.

The rearrangement uses TRBV20-1 and TRBJ2-7, with a tentative D call TRBD1 (6 bases). Germline values: CDR1 DFQATT, CDR2 SNEGSKA (reference sequence). The CDR3 has 13 amino acids. Deletions cut 3 bases from V and 4 bases from J, with 13 bases between. This CDR3 is CSASPTGKYEQYF. In DNA, the CDR3 is TGCAGTGCTAGCCCTACAGGGAAGTACGAGCAGTACTTC.

This clonotype has a count of ten or more. The V gene is TRBV4-1, the J gene TRBJ2-1; D might be TRBD2 (5 bases). V shed 1 base and J shed 0 bases, with 7 bases lying between them. The CDR3 sequence is 15 residues long. CDR1 is MGHRA, CDR2 YSYEKL, per germline. The CDR3 here is CASSQVGSSYNEQFF. The CDR3 DNA reads as TGCGCCAGCAGCCAAGTAGGGAGCTCCTACAATGAGCAGTTCTTC.

J is TRBJ2-1 and V is TRBV29-1, with 9 bases lining up with TRBD2. J lost 0 bases, V lost 1 base, and 10 bases had no gene match. This CDR3 is 18 amino acids long. CDR1 is SQVTM, CDR2 ANQGSEA, per germline. CDR3 in amino acids: CSVEGSGLAGTSYNEQFF. CDR3 coding DNA: TGCAGCGTTGAAGGATCGGGGCTAGCGGGAACCTCCTACAATGAGCAGTTCTTC.

This chain links TRBV4-3 with TRBJ2-3; possible D gene TRBD2, 5 bases. The V gene lost 5 bases and the J gene lost 2 bases, with 14 bases spanning the gap. Germline loops: CDR1 LGHNA, CDR2 YSLEER. This CDR3 has 15 residues. The CDR3 nucleotides read TGCGCCAGCAGCTCTAGCAATGCAGACACAGATACGCAGTATTTT. It translates to CASSSSNADTDTQYF.

J is TRBJ2-1 and V is TRBV5-1, with no clear D. Germline V lookup: CDR1 SGHRS, CDR2 YFSETQ. V shed 2 bases and J shed 7 bases, with 16 bases lying between them. The CDR3 length is 15 residues. CDR3 coding DNA: TGCGCCAGCAGCTTCGGAGCTATCGACTGGAATGAGCAGTTCTTC. It yields the protein CASSFGAIDWNEQFF.

The chain employs TRBV20-1 and TRBJ2-2, with D perhaps matching TRBD1 (6 bases). The V gene's germline CDR1 is DFQATT and CDR2 SNEGSKA (reference sequence). V lost 2 bases, J lost 2 bases, and 12 bases lay in between. This CDR3 has 15 amino acids. The DNA for the CDR3 is TGCAGTGCTAGACTCGGGACACCCAACACCGGGGAGCTGTTTTTT. Protein sequence: CSARLGTPNTGELFF.

The rearrangement uses TRBV5-6 and TRBJ2-7; D is undetermined. The J call may be faulty, since TRBJ2-5 better matches the DNA end. CDR1 is SGHDT, CDR2 YYEEEE, per germline. The CDR3 is 13 residues long. The CDR3 coding sequence is TGTGCCAGCAGCCCCGGCCTCTTTGGGACCCAGTACTTC. Encoded protein: CASSPGLFGTQYF.

This clonotype was seen only a few times. The chain joins TRBV7-9 to TRBJ2-3, with 8 bases fitting TRBD1. Germline CDR1 is SEHNR and CDR2 is FQNEAQ (reference sequence). Trimming removed 3 bases from V and 5 bases from J; junction bases left unmatched: 13. This CDR3 is 17 amino acids long. The CDR3 bases are TGTGCCAGCAGCTTTCCAGACAGGGGTCGGAGTCTAGATACGCAGTATTTT. Translation gives CASSFPDRGRSLDTQYF. The full variable domain, completed using reference TRBV7-9 and TRBJ2-3, is DTGVSQNPRHKITKRGQNVTFRCDPISEHNRLYWYRQTLGQGPEFLTYFQNEAQLEKSRLLSDRFSAERPKGSFSTLEIQRTEQGDSAMYLCASSFPDRGRSLDTQYFGPGTRLTVL.